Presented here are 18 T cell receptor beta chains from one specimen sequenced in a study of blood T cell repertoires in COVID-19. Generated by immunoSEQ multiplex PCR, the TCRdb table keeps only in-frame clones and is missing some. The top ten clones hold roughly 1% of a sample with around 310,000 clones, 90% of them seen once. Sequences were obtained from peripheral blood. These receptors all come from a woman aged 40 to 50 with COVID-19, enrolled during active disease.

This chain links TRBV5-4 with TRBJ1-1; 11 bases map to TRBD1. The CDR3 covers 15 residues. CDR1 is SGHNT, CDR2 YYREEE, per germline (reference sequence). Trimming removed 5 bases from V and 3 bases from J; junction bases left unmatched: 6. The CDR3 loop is CASSWTGGGDTEAFF. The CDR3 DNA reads TGTGCCAGCAGTTGGACAGGGGGCGGGGACACTGAAGCTTTCTTT.

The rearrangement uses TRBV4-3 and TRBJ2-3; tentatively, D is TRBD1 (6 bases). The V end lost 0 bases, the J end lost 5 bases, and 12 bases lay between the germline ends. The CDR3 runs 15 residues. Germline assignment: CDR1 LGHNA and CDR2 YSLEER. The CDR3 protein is CASSQDYRALDTQYF. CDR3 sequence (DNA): TGCGCCAGCAGCCAAGACTACAGGGCTTTAGATACGCAGTATTTT.

CDR3 protein: CASSLSGANEKLFF. Written as DNA, the CDR3 is TGTGCCAGCAGTTTATCGGGAGCTAATGAAAAACTGTTTTTT. The chain employs TRBV27 and TRBJ1-4; D remains unclear. Germline V gene sequence: CDR1 MNHEY, CDR2 SMNVEV (reference sequence). V was pared by 0 bases and J by 3 bases, with 5 bases between. The CDR3 sequence is 14 residues long.

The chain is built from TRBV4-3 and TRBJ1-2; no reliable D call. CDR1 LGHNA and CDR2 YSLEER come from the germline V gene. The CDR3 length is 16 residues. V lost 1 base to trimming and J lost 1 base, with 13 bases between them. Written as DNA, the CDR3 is TGCGCCAGCAGCCAAGTCAAGGCGGGGTATAACTATGGCTACACCTTC. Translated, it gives CASSQVKAGYNYGYTF.

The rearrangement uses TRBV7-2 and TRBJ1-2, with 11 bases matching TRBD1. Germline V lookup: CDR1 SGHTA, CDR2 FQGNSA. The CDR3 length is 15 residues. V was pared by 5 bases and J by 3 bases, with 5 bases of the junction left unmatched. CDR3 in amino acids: CASSPRTGGDYGYTF. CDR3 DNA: TGTGCCAGCAGCCCTAGGACAGGGGGCGACTATGGCTACACCTTC.

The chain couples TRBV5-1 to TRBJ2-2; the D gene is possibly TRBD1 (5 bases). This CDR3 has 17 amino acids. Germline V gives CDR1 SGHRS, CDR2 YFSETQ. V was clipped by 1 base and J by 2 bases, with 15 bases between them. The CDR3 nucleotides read TGCGCCAGCAGCTTGTATATAGGGGATTTCAACACCGGGGAGCTGTTTTTT. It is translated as CASSLYIGDFNTGELFF.

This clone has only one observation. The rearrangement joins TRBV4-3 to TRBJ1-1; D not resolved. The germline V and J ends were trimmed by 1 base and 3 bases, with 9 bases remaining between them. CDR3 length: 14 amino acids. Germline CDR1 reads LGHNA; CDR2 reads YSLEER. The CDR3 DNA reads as TGCGCCAGCAGCCAAGTTGAGGGAGACACTGAAGCTTTCTTT. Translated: CASSQVEGDTEAFF.

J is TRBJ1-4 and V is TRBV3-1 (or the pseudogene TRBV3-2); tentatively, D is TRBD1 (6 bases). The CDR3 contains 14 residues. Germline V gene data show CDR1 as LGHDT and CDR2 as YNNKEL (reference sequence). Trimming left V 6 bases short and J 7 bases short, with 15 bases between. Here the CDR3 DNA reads TGTGCCAGCAGTCACAGGGCGGAGGCTGAAAAACTGTTTTTT. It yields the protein CASSHRAEAEKLFF.

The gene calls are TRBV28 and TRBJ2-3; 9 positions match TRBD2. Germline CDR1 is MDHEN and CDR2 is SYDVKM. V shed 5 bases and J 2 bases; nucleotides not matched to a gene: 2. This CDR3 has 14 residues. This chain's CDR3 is CASSVAGDTDTQYF. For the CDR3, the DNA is TGTGCCAGCAGTGTAGCGGGAGACACAGATACGCAGTATTTT.

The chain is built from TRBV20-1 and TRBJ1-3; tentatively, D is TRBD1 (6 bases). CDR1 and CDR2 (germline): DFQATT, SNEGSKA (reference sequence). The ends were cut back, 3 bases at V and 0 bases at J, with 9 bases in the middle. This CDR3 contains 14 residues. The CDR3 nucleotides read TGCAGTGCTAGTCACAGGGACTCTGGAAACACCATATATTTT. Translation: CSASHRDSGNTIYF.

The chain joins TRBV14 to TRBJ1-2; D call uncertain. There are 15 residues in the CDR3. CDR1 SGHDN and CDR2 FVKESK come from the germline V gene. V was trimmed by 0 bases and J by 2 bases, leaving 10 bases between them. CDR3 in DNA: TGTGCCAGCAGCCAAGAATCTCGGGGAAACTATGGCTACACCTTC. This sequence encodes CASSQESRGNYGYTF.

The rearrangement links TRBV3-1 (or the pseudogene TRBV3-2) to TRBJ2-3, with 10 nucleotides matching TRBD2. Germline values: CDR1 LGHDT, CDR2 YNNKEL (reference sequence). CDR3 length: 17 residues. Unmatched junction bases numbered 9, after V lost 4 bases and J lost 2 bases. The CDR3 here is CASSLKRTSGATDTQYF. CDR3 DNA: TGTGCCAGCAGCCTGAAAAGGACTAGCGGAGCCACAGATACGCAGTATTTT.

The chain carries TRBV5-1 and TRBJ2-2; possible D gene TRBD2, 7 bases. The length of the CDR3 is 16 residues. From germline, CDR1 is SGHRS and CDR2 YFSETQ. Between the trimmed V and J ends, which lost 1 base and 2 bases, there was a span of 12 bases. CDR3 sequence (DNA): TGCGCCAGCAGCTTGAGGGAGGGGGTTAACACCGGGGAGCTGTTTTTT. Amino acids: CASSLREGVNTGELFF.

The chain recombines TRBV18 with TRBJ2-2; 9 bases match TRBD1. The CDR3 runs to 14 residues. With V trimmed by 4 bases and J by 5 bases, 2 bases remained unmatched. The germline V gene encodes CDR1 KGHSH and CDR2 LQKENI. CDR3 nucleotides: TGTGCCAGCTCACTGGGACAGGGAACCGGGGAGCTGTTTTTT. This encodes CASSLGQGTGELFF.

CDR3 region: CASSLREAGTSSYNEQFF. The CDR3 DNA reads TGTGCCAGCAGCTTAAGAGAGGCGGGAACCTCCTCCTACAATGAGCAGTTCTTC. The chain employs TRBV7-9 and TRBJ2-1; D perhaps matches TRBD2 (6 bases). This CDR3 is 18 amino acids long. Trimming took off 2 bases at V and 0 bases at J, with 17 bases between the two ends. The V gene's germline CDR1 is SEHNR and CDR2 FQNEAQ (reference sequence).

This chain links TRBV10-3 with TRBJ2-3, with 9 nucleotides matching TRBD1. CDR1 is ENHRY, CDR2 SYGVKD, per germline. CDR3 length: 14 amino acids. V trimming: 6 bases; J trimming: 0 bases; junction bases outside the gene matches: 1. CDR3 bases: TGTGCCATCAGACAGGGGGCGAGCACAGATACGCAGTATTTT. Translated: CAIRQGASTDTQYF.

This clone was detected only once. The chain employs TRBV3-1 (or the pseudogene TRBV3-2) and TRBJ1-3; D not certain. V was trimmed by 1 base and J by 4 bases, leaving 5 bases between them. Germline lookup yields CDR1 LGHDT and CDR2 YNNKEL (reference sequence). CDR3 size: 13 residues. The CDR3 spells CASSQGQGNTIYF. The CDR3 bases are TGTGCCAGCAGCCAAGGTCAGGGAAACACCATATATTTT.

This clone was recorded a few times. This CDR3 is CASSWGLDYEQYF. Written as DNA, the CDR3 is TGTGCCAGCAGTTGGGGACTTGACTACGAGCAGTACTTC. This chain uses TRBV27 with TRBJ2-7, with D possibly TRBD2 on 6 matching bases. Trimming cost V 4 bases and J 3 bases, with 10 bases left between them. Germline values: CDR1 MNHEY, CDR2 SMNVEV (reference sequence). The CDR3 has 13 residues.